The rows below give T cell receptor beta chains drawn from one sample of a study of response to subunit inactivated influenza vaccine. Using its own MiXCR run on the RT-PCR reads, TCRdb lists one record per CDR3 protein. The sample carries more than 600,000 distinct CDR3 sequences, approximately 18% recorded once. The sample was PBMCs from blood, taken approximately 5 days after vaccination. Receptor source: a man in his fifties or sixties who received an inactivated influenza vaccine. Each CDR3 is given with its conserved first and last residue. A D gene is named only where the DNA matches it firmly. Where a row states a size, it is once, few, many or the class of an expanded clone; other rows omit it.

size	D	V	J	DNA	CDR3
many	NA	TRBV12-3/TRBV12-4	TRBJ2-2	TGTGCCAGCAGTTCCCGAGGTAGTAACACCGGGGAGCTGTTTTTT	CASSSRGSNTGELFF
many	NA	TRBV7-2	TRBJ2-7	TGTGCCAGCAGCTTAGGGGGGAGTGAAATTTACGAGCAGTACTTC	CASSLGGSEIYEQYF
many	NA	TRBV12-3/TRBV12-4	TRBJ2-7	TGTGCCAGCAGTTTAGGAAGATCGGGGGAGCAGTACTTC	CASSLGRSGEQYF
once	NA	TRBV4-3	TRBJ2-7	TGCGCCAGCAGCCATGAGTTTACGAGAGAGGGGACCTACGAGCAGTACTTC	CASSHEFTREGTYEQYF
NA	NA	TRBV20-1	TRBJ2-2	TGCAGTGCCTCAAGAGGGGAGGGGGAGCTGTTTTTT	CSASRGEGELFF
NA	NA	TRBV7-9	TRBJ2-2	TGTGCCAGCAGCCCCAGACAGAACACCGGGGAGCTGTTTTTT	CASSPRQNTGELFF
NA	NA	TRBV7-9	TRBJ2-2	TGTGCCAGCAGCCCCGGGGCCCCAAAGAGCACCGGGGAGCTGTTTTTT	CASSPGAPKSTGELFF
few	TRBD2	TRBV20-1	TRBJ2-7	TGCAGTGCTGGCCGGGGGGGCTCCTACGAGCAGTACTTC	CSAGRGGSYEQYF
few	TRBD2	TRBV11-2	TRBJ2-6	TGTGCCAGCAGCTTAAGAGGACTAGCGGGGTTCTCTGGGGCCAACGTCCTGACTTTC	CASSLRGLAGFSGANVLTF
few	NA	TRBV9	TRBJ2-1	TGTGCCAGCAGCGCTACTAGGAATGAGCAGTTCTTC	CASSATRNEQFF
NA	NA	TRBV6-2/TRBV6-3	TRBJ2-4	TGTGCCAGCGCTGGTTTGTCTGCGGGAGCCAAAAACATTCAGTACTTC	CASAGLSAGAKNIQYF
few	TRBD1	TRBV29-1	TRBJ2-5	TGCAGCGTCGACAGGGGGCAAGAGACCCAGTACTTC	CSVDRGQETQYF
once	NA	TRBV4-1	TRBJ2-2	TGCGCCAGCAGCCAAGATCGCAAGAGTCCCGGGGAGCTGTTTTTT	CASSQDRKSPGELFF
NA	TRBD1	TRBV5-1	TRBJ2-5	TGCGCCAGCAGCTCCGGGACAGATCAAGAGACCCAGTACTTC	CASSSGTDQETQYF
NA	NA	TRBV29-1	TRBJ2-6	TGCAGCGTTGCTAACTCTGGGGCCAACGTCCTGACTTTC	CSVANSGANVLTF
many	NA	TRBV10-3	TRBJ1-6	TGTGCCATCAGTGAGTCGGGGGATAATTCACCCCTCCACTTT	CAISESGDNSPLHF
NA	NA	TRBV14	TRBJ1-6	TGTGCCAGCAGCCAATCACAGAATTCACCCCTCCACTTT	CASSQSQNSPLHF
few	NA	TRBV7-9	TRBJ1-1	TGTGCCAGCAGCTTGGGTGGCCAGGTTTTCACTGAAGCTTTCTTT	CASSLGGQVFTEAFF
NA	NA	TRBV10-3	TRBJ1-5	TGTGCCATCAGTGAGTCGATCGGTTACGGCAATCAGCCCCAGCATTTT	CAISESIGYGNQPQHF
few	TRBD2	TRBV12-3/TRBV12-4	TRBJ2-7	TGTGCCAGCAGTTCCAGCGGGGTTAACTCCTACGAGCAGTACTTC	CASSSSGVNSYEQYF
NA	NA	TRBV18	TRBJ2-5	TGTGCCAGCTCACCAAGGGATCGACCACTGGCCCAAGAGACCCAGTACTTC	CASSPRDRPLAQETQYF
NA	NA	TRBV20-1	TRBJ2-3	TGCAGTGCTGAGGGGGGGGCCTATCCCCGTCCGCGGACGCAGTATTTT	CSAEGGAYPRPRTQYF
few	NA	TRBV15	TRBJ1-1	TGTGCCACCAGCAGAGACCGGGTGCCGAACACTGAAGCTTTCTTT	CATSRDRVPNTEAFF